The 27 T cell receptor beta chains listed next were all sequenced from one sample in a study of T cell repertoires in cytomegalovirus infection. TCRdb passed the reads through MiXCR, listing each CDR3 protein once. The sample has 630,000 or so distinct CDR3 sequences, 20% to 30% seen once. Sequencing was done on a sample of CD8+ T cells from PBMCs. The source is a human donor in good health (CMV status not recorded). Some clones in this sample may be carry-over from other donors' samples.

This sequence joins TRBV14 and TRBJ1-1, with D perhaps TRBD1 (6 bases). The CDR3 covers 14 residues. Germline V gene sequence: CDR1 SGHDN, CDR2 FVKESK. Trimming pared 4 bases from V and 1 base from J, leaving 10 bases between. The DNA for the CDR3 is TGTGCCAGCAGCCCAGGGGTGACGAACACTGAAGCTTTCTTT. Translation: CASSPGVTNTEAFF. Looking up the rest from reference TRBV14 and TRBJ1-1 gives the full variable domain: EAGVTQFPSHSVIEKGQTVTLRCDPISGHDNLYWYRRVMGKEIKFLLHFVKESKQDESGMPNNRFLAERTGGTYSTLKVQPAELEDSGVYFCASSPGVTNTEAFFGQGTRLTVV.

The chain carries TRBV24-1 and TRBJ2-1, with D possibly being TRBD1 (6 bases). Trimming pared 11 bases from V and 4 bases from J, leaving 17 bases between. Germline-derived CDR1 and CDR2 are KGHDR and SFDVKD. The CDR3 runs to 14 residues. The CDR3 spells CAISAGEGYNEQFF. CDR3 nucleotide sequence: TGTGCCATTTCCGCAGGGGAAGGGTACAATGAGCAGTTCTTC.

This clonotype has just a few counts. The DNA for the CDR3 is TGTGCCAGCAGCCTACTCGGGACGGAAGAGACCCAGTACTTC. Protein: CASSLLGTEETQYF. The V call is TRBV7-9, the J call TRBJ2-5; D is possibly TRBD1 or TRBD2 (5 bases each). V lost 5 bases to trimming and J lost 3 bases, with 13 bases between them. The CDR3 is 14 residues long. From germline, CDR1 is SEHNR and CDR2 FQNEAQ (reference sequence). The full variable domain, its missing parts supplied by reference TRBV7-9 and TRBJ2-5, is DTGVSQNPRHKITKRGQNVTFRCDPISEHNRLYWYRQTLGQGPEFLTYFQNEAQLEKSRLLSDRFSAERPKGSFSTLEIQRTEQGDSAMYLCASSLLGTEETQYFGPGTRLLVL.

The chain combines TRBV28 with TRBJ2-7; 9 bases are a match to TRBD1. CDR1 MDHEN and CDR2 SYDVKM come from the germline V gene. The CDR3 extends over 18 amino acids. The V segment lost 5 bases and the J segment 3 bases; nucleotides outside the gene matches: 17. The CDR3 nucleotides are TGTGCCAGCAGTAGCCGAGGGACAGGGATGGCCTTATACTACGAGCAGTACTTC. Its protein product is CASSSRGTGMALYYEQYF. The entire variable domain, with the rest obtained from reference TRBV28 and TRBJ2-7, is as follows: DVKVTQSSRYLVKRTGEKVFLECVQDMDHENMFWYRQDPGLGLRLIYFSYDVKMKEKGDIPEGYSVSREKKERFSLILESASTNQTSMYLCASSSRGTGMALYYEQYFGPGTRLTVT.

There are many counts of this clonotype. The chain joins TRBV7-6 to TRBJ2-1, with TRBD2 identical over 9 bases. CDR1 SGHVS and CDR2 FNYEAQ come from the germline V gene. CDR3 size: 15 residues. J was trimmed by 2 bases and V by 5 bases; bases with no gene match: 4. The CDR3 region is CASSQRGAPYNEQFF. The CDR3 DNA reads TGTGCCAGCAGCCAGCGGGGGGCCCCCTACAATGAGCAGTTCTTC.

V gene TRBV7-6 combines with J gene TRBJ2-1; D possibly corresponds to TRBD2 (6 bases). Germline lookup yields CDR1 SGHVS and CDR2 FNYEAQ. This CDR3 region has 15 residues. The germline V and J ends were trimmed by 8 bases and 4 bases, with 18 bases remaining between them. CDR3 in amino acids: CASGPGTPPYNEQFF. CDR3 DNA sequence: TGTGCCAGCGGACCGGGGACTCCTCCTTACAATGAGCAGTTCTTC.

The V gene is TRBV7-9, the J gene TRBJ1-3; D is undetermined. The V gene lost 6 bases and the J gene lost 0 bases, with 15 bases spanning the gap. In germline, CDR1 is SEHNR, CDR2 FQNEAQ (reference sequence). CDR3 length equals 16 residues. Here the CDR3 DNA reads TGTGCCAGCAGGCTGAATTCGGGCTCCTCTGGAAACACCATATATTTT. It yields the protein CASRLNSGSSGNTIYF.

The rearrangement uses TRBV7-9 and TRBJ2-7; possibly TRBD2 for D (6 bases). Germline V gene data show CDR1 as SEHNR and CDR2 as FQNEAQ (reference sequence). The V and J ends lost 3 bases and 0 bases respectively, with 18 bases between them. This CDR3 has 17 residues. CDR3 region: CASSLGSGTLSSYEQYV. CDR3 in DNA: TGTGCCAGCAGCTTGGGGTCCGGGACTCTAAGCTCCTACGAGCAGTACGTC.

This clonotype was observed at least ten times. The CDR3 is CAQDGGGSSSTDTQYF. The CDR3 coding sequence is TGTGCCCAGGACGGCGGCGGTTCCTCTAGCACAGATACGCAGTATTTT. The chain uses TRBV7-9 and TRBJ2-3, with D hard to call. CDR3 size: 16 residues. CDR1 and CDR2 (germline): SEHNR, FQNEAQ (reference sequence). V lost 11 bases and J lost 0, with 21 bases in between. Using reference TRBV7-9 and TRBJ2-3 for the parts outside the CDR3, the full variable domain is DTGVSQNPRHKITKRGQNVTFRCDPISEHNRLYWYRQTLGQGPEFLTYFQNEAQLEKSRLLSDRFSAERPKGSFSTLEIQRTEQGDSAMYLCAQDGGGSSSTDTQYFGPGTRLTVL.

The DNA for the CDR3 is TGTGCCAGCAGTTCCCTCGGAGAATACGAGCAGTACGTC. It specifies CASSSLGEYEQYV. The chain uses TRBV28 and TRBJ2-7; D uncertain. Germline V gives CDR1 MDHEN, CDR2 SYDVKM. The CDR3 consists of 13 residues. V lost 4 bases to trimming and J lost 4 bases, with 11 bases between them.

This clonotype showed up just once. CDR3 sequence (DNA): TGCGCCAGCAGCCAAGATTGGGCGGGAGGGGCCTATCAGCCCCAGCATTTT. It encodes CASSQDWAGGAYQPQHF. The V and J genes are TRBV4-3 and TRBJ1-5; possibly TRBD1 for D (5 bases). Trimming cost V 0 bases and J 5 bases, with 17 bases left between them. The germline CDR1 and CDR2 sequences are LGHNA and YSLEER. The CDR3 consists of 17 residues.

This clonotype showed up just a few times. The V and J genes are TRBV20-1 and TRBJ1-2, with D perhaps TRBD1 (5 bases). The V end was cut by 5 bases, the J end by 2 bases, with 21 bases between. The CDR3 covers 16 residues. Germline V lookup: CDR1 DFQATT, CDR2 SNEGSKA (reference sequence). The CDR3 sequence: CSAPRDFPSGNYGYTF. CDR3 DNA: TGCAGTGCTCCCCGGGACTTTCCCTCGGGGAACTATGGCTACACCTTC.

The rearrangement links TRBV20-1 to TRBJ2-2; TRBD1 is a possible D gene (5 bases). The CDR3 extends over 13 amino acids. V was cut by 3 bases and J by 9 bases, with 14 bases left in between. The germline V gene has CDR1 DFQATT and CDR2 SNEGSKA (reference sequence). The DNA of the CDR3 is TGCAGTGCTAGGACAGACCCCAGGAGGGAGCTGTTTTTT. It translates to CSARTDPRRELFF.

The chain joins TRBV20-1 to TRBJ2-7, with 9 nucleotides matching TRBD1. The CDR3 runs 13 residues. Germline CDR1 and CDR2: DFQATT and SNEGSKA (reference sequence). V lost 7 bases, J lost 3 bases, and 7 bases stayed unmatched. The CDR3 coding sequence is TGCAGTGTCCGGGACAGGGTCGACTACGAGCAGTACTTC. It translates to CSVRDRVDYEQYF.

In this sample, this clonotype turned up many times. V usage is TRBV7-9 and J usage is TRBJ2-1; TRBD1 agrees at 12 bases. This CDR3 is built from 15 residues. With 0 bases clipped from V and 9 bases from J, the junction kept 3 bases outside the gene matches. Germline V gene data show CDR1 as SEHNR and CDR2 as FQNEAQ (reference sequence). As DNA, the CDR3 is TGTGCCAGCAGCTTAGCGGGACAGGGGGCGTTTGAGCAGTTCTTC. Amino acid sequence: CASSLAGQGAFEQFF. The full variable domain, rest sourced from reference TRBV7-9 and TRBJ2-1, is DTGVSQNPRHKITKRGQNVTFRCDPISEHNRLYWYRQTLGQGPEFLTYFQNEAQLEKSRLLSDRFSAERPKGSFSTLEIQRTEQGDSAMYLCASSLAGQGAFEQFFGPGTRLTVL.

This clonotype was seen ten or more times. This rearrangement joins TRBV7-7 to TRBJ2-2; D gene unclear. Germline V lookup: CDR1 SSHAT, CDR2 FNYEAQ (reference sequence). The CDR3 consists of 14 residues. CDR3 sequence: CATTSSRLSGELFF. Here the CDR3 DNA reads TGTGCTACCACCTCAAGCCGACTCTCCGGGGAGCTGTTTTTT.

This clonotype was observed a single time. J is TRBJ1-1 and V is TRBV20-1; 10 nucleotides agree with TRBD1. Germline loops: CDR1 DFQATT, CDR2 SNEGSKA (reference sequence). J lost 1 base, V lost 4 bases, and 12 bases had no gene match. This CDR3 region has 17 residues. CDR3 residues: CSATGTGVSFPNTEAFF. CDR3 sequence (DNA): TGCAGTGCTACCGGGACAGGGGTTTCGTTCCCGAACACTGAAGCTTTCTTT.

This clonotype was observed a few times. The CDR3 here is CASSFSVSGTEQFF. CDR3 nucleotide sequence: TGTGCCAGCAGTTTCAGTGTGTCCGGGACTGAGCAGTTCTTC. The V call is TRBV12-3 or TRBV12-4, the J call TRBJ2-1, with D tentatively TRBD1 or TRBD2 (5 bases each). Trimming removed 3 bases at V and 9 bases at J, with 15 bases between. CDR3 length: 14 residues.

As for this clonotype: Relative to the germline gene, one junction end is altered; a read error may explain this. This chain links TRBV6-6 with TRBJ2-1; perhaps TRBD1 as D (5 bases). The CDR3 has 13 amino acids. Germline assignment: CDR1 MNHNY and CDR2 SVGAGI (reference sequence). The CDR3 protein is CPSRVTDYNEQFF. Here the CDR3 DNA reads TGTCCCAGCAGAGTGACAGACTACAATGAGCAGTTCTTC.

This clonotype was seen a few times. The chain couples TRBV28 to TRBJ2-2, with D possibly TRBD1 on 6 matching bases. Germline V gene lookup returns CDR1 MDHEN and CDR2 SYDVKM. Between the trimmed V and J ends, which lost 5 bases and 6 bases, there was a span of 19 bases. CDR3 size: 16 residues. CDR3 residues: CASSANRVWIPGELFF. In nucleotides, the CDR3 is TGTGCCAGCAGTGCCAACAGGGTGTGGATCCCCGGGGAGCTGTTTTTT.

Comment on this clonotype: A much more abundant neighbour one base away suggests this may be a read error. This chain uses TRBV6-5 with TRBJ1-2; D possibly corresponds to TRBD1 (5 bases). This CDR3 has 18 residues. The germline V and J ends were trimmed by 5 bases and 7 bases, with 29 bases remaining between them. Germline CDR1 MNHEY, CDR2 SVGAGI. This CDR3 is CASSHTSRRAGPGAGYTF. The CDR3 nucleotides are TGTGCCAGCAGTCACACGAGTCGGCGGGCAGGGCCTGGCGCTGGCTACACCTTC.

This clonotype has ten or more counts. The V call is TRBV7-6, the J call TRBJ1-4, with D uncertain. Trimming removed 4 bases at V and 4 bases at J, with 10 bases between. CDR1 SGHVS and CDR2 FNYEAQ come from the germline V gene. The CDR3 consists of 14 residues. The CDR3 region is CASSSGELNEKLFF. The CDR3 region has the DNA TGTGCCAGCAGCTCCGGGGAGCTTAATGAAAAACTGTTTTTT.

In this sample, this clonotype turned up many times. The chain is built from TRBV18 and TRBJ1-2; weak D call: TRBD1 (6 bases). The V gene's germline CDR1 is KGHSH and CDR2 LQKENI. Trimming took 2 bases from V and 3 from J, leaving 10 bases between them. The CDR3 is 14 residues long. The CDR3 loop is CASSPGGSYYGYTF. The CDR3 DNA reads TGTGCCAGCTCACCAGGGGGCAGTTACTATGGCTACACCTTC.

Only a few counts were recorded for this clonotype. The chain has TRBV28 and TRBJ2-1; D may correspond to TRBD1 or TRBD2 (7 bases each). The CDR3 length is 15 residues. Germline V CDR1 and CDR2: MDHEN, SYDVKM. V lost 5 bases and J 9 bases, leaving 20 bases between the germline ends. Written as DNA, the CDR3 is TGTGCCAGCAGTGGTGTTACCGCCAGGGGGGGTGAGCAGTTCTTC. Translated, it gives CASSGVTARGGEQFF.

This clonotype was counted only a few times. The V call is TRBV29-1, the J call TRBJ1-1; no definite D call. The V gene lost 3 bases and the J gene lost 1 base, with 9 bases spanning the gap. The CDR3 loop spans 13 amino acids. Germline assignment: CDR1 SQVTM and CDR2 ANQGSEA. The CDR3 here is CSVETLKNTEAFF. CDR3 coding DNA: TGCAGCGTTGAGACCCTCAAGAACACTGAAGCTTTCTTT.

This clonotype was detected only a few times. This chain joins TRBV29-1 and TRBJ2-5; weak D call: TRBD2 (6 bases). This CDR3 comprises 14 residues. Germline CDR1 and CDR2: SQVTM and ANQGSEA. Between the trimmed V and J ends, which lost 0 bases and 1 base, there was a span of 9 bases. For the CDR3, the DNA is TGCAGCGTTGAAGATCGCGGGGCCCAAGAGACCCAGTACTTC. It yields the protein CSVEDRGAQETQYF. The full variable domain, with the rest looked up from reference TRBV29-1 and TRBJ2-5, is SAVISQKPSRDICQRGTSLTIQCQVDSQVTMMFWYRQQPGQSLTLIATANQGSEATYESGFVIDKFPISRPNLTFSTLTVSNMSPEDSSIYLCSVEDRGAQETQYFGPGTRLLVL.

Here the CDR3 reads CASSLAPDRADGYTF. The DNA for the CDR3 is TGTGCCAGCAGCCTTGCCCCGGACAGGGCGGATGGCTACACCTTC. The chain employs TRBV3-1 and TRBJ1-2; 8 positions agree with TRBD1. The V and J ends lost 4 bases and 6 bases, in that order; junction bases with no gene match: 10. There are 15 residues in the CDR3. CDR1 is LGHDT, CDR2 YNNKEL, per germline (reference sequence).